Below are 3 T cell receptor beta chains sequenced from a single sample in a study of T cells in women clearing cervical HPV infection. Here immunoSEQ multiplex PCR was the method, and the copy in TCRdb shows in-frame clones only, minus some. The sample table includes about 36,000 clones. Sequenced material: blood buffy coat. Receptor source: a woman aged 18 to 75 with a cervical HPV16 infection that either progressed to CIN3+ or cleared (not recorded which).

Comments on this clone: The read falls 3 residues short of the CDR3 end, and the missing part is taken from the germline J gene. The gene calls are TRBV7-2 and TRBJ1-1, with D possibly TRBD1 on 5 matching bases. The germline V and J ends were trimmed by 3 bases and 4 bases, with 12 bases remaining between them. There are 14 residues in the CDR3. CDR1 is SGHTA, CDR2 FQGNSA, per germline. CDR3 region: CASSFVGGSTEAFF. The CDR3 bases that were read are TGTGCCAGCAGCTTTGTTGGGGGGAGCACTGAA.

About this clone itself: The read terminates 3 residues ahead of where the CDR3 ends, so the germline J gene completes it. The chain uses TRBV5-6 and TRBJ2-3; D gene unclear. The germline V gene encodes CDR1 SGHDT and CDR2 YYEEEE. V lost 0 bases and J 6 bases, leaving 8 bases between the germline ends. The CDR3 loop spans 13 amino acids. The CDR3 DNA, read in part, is TGTGCCAGCAGCTTGGCCAGAGCGGATACG. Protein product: CASSLARADT. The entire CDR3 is CASSLARADTQYF.

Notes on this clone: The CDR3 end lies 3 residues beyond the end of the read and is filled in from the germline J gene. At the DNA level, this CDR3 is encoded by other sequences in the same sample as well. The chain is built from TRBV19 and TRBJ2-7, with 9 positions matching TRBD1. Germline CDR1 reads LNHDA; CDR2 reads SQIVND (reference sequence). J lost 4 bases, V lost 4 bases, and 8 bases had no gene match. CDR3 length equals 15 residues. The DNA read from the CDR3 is TGTGCCAGTAGTACCTCCGGGACAGGGTCGTACGAG. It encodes CASSTSGTGSYE. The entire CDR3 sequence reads CASSTSGTGSYEQYF.